These 12 T cell receptor beta chains came from one sample sequenced in a study of T cells in Graves' hyperthyroidism and ophthalmopathy. RNA transcripts provided the source from which TCR beta CDR3 regions were amplified. First-round RT-PCR of the TCR CDR3 relied on the HTBI primer set. TCRdb processed the multiplex PCR reads anew with MiXCR; each CDR3 protein has one entry. Of fewer than 750,000 distinct CDR3 sequences in the sample, around 42% were seen once. Sequencing input: peripheral blood or thyroid tissue (not recorded which). Receptor source: a woman aged 18 to 35 with Graves' hyperthyroidism.

This clonotype came up many times. The chain couples TRBV4-3 to TRBJ1-2, with D perhaps TRBD1 (5 bases). Looked up from germline, CDR1 is LGHNA and CDR2 is YSLEER. With 0 bases removed from V and 4 bases from J, the gap between germline ends came to 18 bases. CDR3 length equals 17 residues. The CDR3 protein is CASSQENPRQGTYGYTF. CDR3 in DNA: TGCGCCAGCAGCCAAGAAAACCCAAGGCAGGGAACCTATGGCTACACCTTC.

The genes are TRBV12-3 or TRBV12-4 and TRBJ1-1; 9 positions match TRBD1. The CDR3 extends over 14 amino acids. V shed 4 bases, J shed 3 bases, and the junction held 3 bases outside the gene matches. DNA for the CDR3: TGTGCCAGCAGTTGGGACAGGGAGGACACTGAAGCTTTCTTT. This gives the protein CASSWDREDTEAFF.

The sample holds many counts of this clonotype. This chain joins TRBV19 and TRBJ1-1; no clear D. The CDR3 sequence is 14 residues long. Germline CDR1 and CDR2: LNHDA and SQIVND (reference sequence). The ends were cut back, 6 bases at V and 8 bases at J, with 19 bases in the middle. The CDR3 protein is CASRVGLLEEEAFF. The DNA for the CDR3 is TGTGCCAGTAGGGTCGGGCTCCTGGAGGAAGAAGCTTTCTTT.

This clonotype was seen ten or more times. V and J are TRBV20-1 and TRBJ1-5; D remains ambiguous. Germline assignment: CDR1 DFQATT and CDR2 SNEGSKA (reference sequence). Trimming removed 4 bases from V and 6 bases from J, with 10 bases in between. This CDR3 comprises 12 residues. The CDR3 nucleotides read TGCAGTGCTATTGACAATTTTCAGCCCCAGCATTTT. Translating it yields CSAIDNFQPQHF.

The chain uses TRBV19 and TRBJ1-6; the match to TRBD1 covers 12 bases. V trimming: 7 bases; J trimming: 9 bases; junction bases outside the gene matches: 7. The CDR3 is 15 amino acids. CDR1 and CDR2 (germline): LNHDA, SQIVND (reference sequence). This chain's CDR3 is CASNPGQGASSPLHF. The DNA of the CDR3 is TGTGCCAGTAACCCGGGACAGGGGGCAAGTTCACCCCTCCACTTT.

To note about this clonotype: The junction does not match germline at one end; this may be a read error. The chain couples TRBV7-2 to TRBJ1-6, with D tentatively TRBD1 (5 bases). In germline, CDR1 is SGHTA, CDR2 FQGNSA. CDR3 size: 15 residues. The CDR3 loop is CASSQGYRFEIPLHF. The CDR3 DNA follows: TGCGCCAGCAGCCAAGGCTACAGGTTCGAAATTCCCCTCCACTTT.

The rearrangement links TRBV12-3 or TRBV12-4 to TRBJ2-7; D may be TRBD2 (5 bases). This CDR3 comprises 17 residues. Deletions cut 5 bases from V and 6 bases from J, with 26 bases between. The CDR3 DNA reads TGTGCCAGCAGTGGAGACGGAGGACGCTACGAGCAGTCCGAGCAGTACTTC. Translated: CASSGDGGRYEQSEQYF.

This clonotype was detected only a few times. Here the CDR3 reads CASSLTFSSGELFF. CDR3 sequence (DNA): TGTGCCAGCAGCTTAACGTTTAGTTCCGGGGAGCTGTTTTTT. V usage is TRBV7-3 and J usage is TRBJ2-2; no clear D gene. The V end was cut by 0 bases, the J end by 6 bases, with 8 bases between. CDR1 is SGHTA, CDR2 FQGTGA, per germline. The CDR3 length is 14 residues. Based on the CDR3 plus reference TRBV7-3 and TRBJ2-2, the full variable domain is GAGVSQTPSNKVTEKGKYVELRCDPISGHTALYWYRQSLGQGPEFLIYFQGTGAADDSGLPNDRFFAVRPEGSVSTLKIQRTERGDSAVYLCASSLTFSSGELFFGEGSRLTVL.

About this clonotype itself: A much larger clone lies one base from this, so it may be a read error. The genes are TRBV20-1 and TRBJ1-2, with D possibly matching TRBD1 (6 bases). The CDR3 is 13 amino acids. Germline V gene sequence: CDR1 DFQATT, CDR2 SNEGSKA (reference sequence). The CDR3 coding sequence is TGCAGTGCTAGGAAAGGGGGTAACCATGGCTACACCTTC. Translated: CSARKGGNHGYTF.

This chain uses TRBV7-9 with TRBJ1-2; tentatively, D is TRBD1 (5 bases). V was clipped by 3 bases and J by 8 bases, with 13 bases between them. Germline CDR1 reads SEHNR; CDR2 reads FQNEAQ (reference sequence). The CDR3 runs to 13 residues. The CDR3 DNA sequence: TGTGCCAGCAGCTTTGGGACCGAGACAGGCTACACCTTC. Translating it yields CASSFGTETGYTF.

This clonotype was detected ten times or more. The chain couples TRBV5-8 to TRBJ2-1; D uncertain. CDR3 length equals 13 residues. V was trimmed by 3 bases and J by 0 bases, leaving 4 bases between them. Germline CDR1 and CDR2: SGHTS and YDEGEE. The CDR3 DNA reads as TGTGCCAGCAGCTCCAGCTCCTACAATGAGCAGTTCTTC. Its protein is CASSSSSYNEQFF. The entire variable domain, with the rest obtained from reference TRBV5-8 and TRBJ2-1, is as follows: EAGVTQSPTHLIKTRGQQATLRCSPISGHTSVYWYQQALGLGLQFLLWYDEGEERNRGNFPPRFSGRQFPNYSSELNVNALELEDSALYLCASSSSSYNEQFFGPGTRLTVL.

As regards this clonotype: The conserved closing phenylalanine or tryptophan is absent in this CDR3, likely reflecting a read error. No DNA is shown, since the ends of the CDR3 on it are uncertain; the CDR3 is the one TCRdb lists. The chain links TRBV24-1 to TRBJ1-3. The germline V gene encodes CDR1 KGHDR and CDR2 SFDVKD. The CDR3 adds up to 8 amino acids, both ends counted. The CDR3 reads CATSDLRA.